One and the same sample provided the 22 T cell receptor beta chains below, sequenced in a study of blood T cell repertoires in COVID-19. Only in-frame clones appear in the TCRdb table, and some are missing; sequencing was by immunoSEQ multiplex PCR. The sample shows 180,000 or so clones, 80% to 90% of them seen only once. The specimen sequenced was peripheral blood. The receptors were sampled from a middle-aged man with active or convalescent COVID-19.

In its sample, this clone was seen a few times. The chain combines TRBV6-5 with TRBJ2-3; maybe TRBD1 (6 bases). The V end was cut by 1 base, the J end by 5 bases, with 10 bases between. In germline, CDR1 is MNHEY, CDR2 SVGAGI. The CDR3 totals 14 residues. The CDR3 loop reads CASSYFQGRDTQYF. DNA for the CDR3: TGTGCCAGCAGTTACTTCCAGGGGAGAGATACGCAGTATTTT.

In DNA form, the CDR3 reads TGTGCCAGCAGTTATCAGCGGGGGGCGGGGAATGAGCAGTTCTTC. Its translation: CASSYQRGAGNEQFF. V and J are TRBV6-5 and TRBJ2-1; 9 bases fit TRBD2. Germline V CDR1 and CDR2: MNHEY, SVGAGI. CDR3 size: 15 residues. V was pared by 3 bases and J by 7 bases, with 7 bases of the junction left unmatched.

The chain links TRBV6-1 to TRBJ1-5; D is possibly TRBD1 (5 bases). V shed 3 bases and J shed 2 bases, with 14 bases lying between them. Germline V gene sequence: CDR1 MNHNS, CDR2 SASEGT. This CDR3 comprises 16 residues. CDR3 DNA: TGTGCCAGCAGTGATAGTCTCCAGACAGGCAATCAGCCCCAGCATTTT. This sequence encodes CASSDSLQTGNQPQHF.

The chain combines TRBV6-6 with TRBJ1-1; 8 bases agree with TRBD1. From germline, CDR1 is MNHNY and CDR2 SVGAGI (reference sequence). CDR3 length: 15 amino acids. V was pared by 4 bases and J by 3 bases, with 7 bases of the junction left unmatched. CDR3 coding DNA: TGTGCCAGCAGTTTAAGTGACAGGGGACACACTGAAGCTTTCTTT. Protein: CASSLSDRGHTEAFF.

V usage is TRBV4-1 and J usage is TRBJ2-1; possibly TRBD1 for D (5 bases). Germline CDR1 MGHRA, CDR2 YSYEKL. The CDR3 has 18 residues. The V and J ends lost 2 bases and 0 bases respectively, with 17 bases between them. CDR3 DNA sequence: TGCGCCAGCAGCCAACCTTACAGGAGCCCAAGCTCCTACAATGAGCAGTTCTTC. This sequence encodes CASSQPYRSPSSYNEQFF.

V and J are TRBV24-1 and TRBJ1-2, with D possibly being TRBD1 (5 bases). CDR3 length: 14 amino acids. CDR1 and CDR2 from the germline V gene are KGHDR and SFDVKD. Trimming shortened V by 1 base and J by 0 bases, and 5 bases separated the two germline ends. In DNA form, the CDR3 reads TGTGCCACCAGTGATTTCAGGGCTAACTATGGCTACACCTTC. This encodes CATSDFRANYGYTF.

This clone appeared once. This rearrangement joins TRBV2 to TRBJ1-6; D gene ambiguous. CDR1 is SNHLY and CDR2 is FYNNEI in the germline V gene. Trimming shortened V by 0 bases and J by 8 bases, and 11 bases separated the two germline ends. There are 15 residues in the CDR3. The CDR3 DNA sequence: TGTGCCAGCAGTGAAGCCCCGATCGGTGATTCACCCCTCCACTTT. It specifies CASSEAPIGDSPLHF.

For the CDR3, the DNA is TGTGCCAGCAGTTTAACAATGACAGGATATGGCTACACCTTC. This translates into CASSLTMTGYGYTF. This chain connects TRBV27 to TRBJ1-2; possibly TRBD1 for D (6 bases). V lost 2 bases to trimming and J lost 5 bases, with 12 bases between them. This CDR3 comprises 14 residues. Germline V gene data show CDR1 as MNHEY and CDR2 as SMNVEV (reference sequence).

The chain couples TRBV6-2 or TRBV6-3 to TRBJ2-7, with TRBD1 as a possible D gene (6 bases). CDR1 and CDR2 (germline): MNHEY, SVGEGT. The V gene lost 0 bases and the J gene lost 9 bases, with 9 bases spanning the gap. The CDR3 spans 12 residues. The CDR3 here is CASSYSGGRQYF. CDR3 nucleotides: TGTGCCAGCAGTTACTCAGGGGGACGGCAGTACTTC.

The rearrangement uses TRBV5-1 and TRBJ2-3; TRBD2 is a possible D gene (6 bases). Trimming stripped 3 bases from V and 0 bases from J, with 8 bases between. The length of the CDR3 is 14 residues. Looked up from germline, CDR1 is SGHRS and CDR2 is YFSETQ. The CDR3 DNA is TGCGCCAGCAGCTGGCGGGAAAGCACAGATACGCAGTATTTT. Residues: CASSWRESTDTQYF.

CDR3 sequence: CASSYPGGSEAFF. CDR3 DNA sequence: TGTGCCAGCAGCTACCCGGGGGGGTCTGAAGCTTTCTTT. The chain carries TRBV7-6 and TRBJ1-1; D is possibly TRBD1 (5 bases). CDR3 length: 13 residues. Per germline, CDR1 SGHVS and CDR2 FNYEAQ. V lost 4 bases and J lost 6, with 12 bases in between.

This clone has a single count. This sequence joins TRBV5-1 and TRBJ2-2, with D hard to call. The length of the CDR3 is 16 residues. CDR1 SGHRS and CDR2 YFSETQ come from the germline V gene. The V gene lost 0 bases and the J gene lost 0 bases, with 9 bases spanning the gap. The CDR3 spells CASSLAAQTNTGELFF. CDR3 bases: TGCGCCAGCAGCTTGGCCGCACAGACGAACACCGGGGAGCTGTTTTTT.

V is TRBV28 and J is TRBJ2-1, with a tentative D call TRBD2 (5 bases). V shed 5 bases and J shed 10 bases, with 18 bases lying between them. Germline CDR1 and CDR2: MDHEN and SYDVKM. The CDR3 spans 14 residues. The CDR3 coding sequence is TGTGCCAGCAGTCCCCTCGGGGTTGTTCGGGAGCAGTTCTTC. This encodes CASSPLGVVREQFF.

This clone has just a few counts. The DNA for the CDR3 is TGTGCCAGCAGCTTAGAATCGGGGGTGGCCACCTTC. Its protein is CASSLESGVATF. The rearrangement uses TRBV7-9 and TRBJ1-2; D possibly corresponds to TRBD1 (5 bases). The CDR3 has 12 residues. The germline V gene has CDR1 SEHNR and CDR2 FQNEAQ (reference sequence). V lost 1 base and J lost 13, with 13 bases in between.

CDR3 region: CASSLMGGNTEAFF. The CDR3 DNA is TGTGCCAGCAGCTTAATGGGAGGGAACACTGAAGCTTTCTTT. The chain links TRBV7-3 to TRBJ1-1; D unresolved. The CDR3 loop spans 14 amino acids. CDR1 and CDR2 (germline): SGHTA, FQGTGA. Trimming left V 1 base short and J 1 base short, with 7 bases between.

The chain uses TRBV7-9 and TRBJ1-1; D is uncertain. This CDR3 is built from 15 residues. CDR1 SEHNR and CDR2 FQNEAQ come from the germline V gene (reference sequence). V was pared by 5 bases and J by 2 bases, with 15 bases between. CDR3 DNA sequence: TGTGCCAGCAGCCCCTCGGGTCAATCCAACACTGAAGCTTTCTTT. Its protein is CASSPSGQSNTEAFF.

The chain is built from TRBV7-6 and TRBJ2-1, with 15 nucleotides matching TRBD2. Trimming removed 4 bases from V and 11 bases from J; junction bases left unmatched: 6. This CDR3 spans 15 amino acids. Germline CDR1 is SGHVS and CDR2 is FNYEAQ. The CDR3 bases are TGTGCCAGCAGCTCCTGGACTAGCGGGGGGGCCAAGCAGTTCTTC. Protein product: CASSSWTSGGAKQFF.

The genes are TRBV19 and TRBJ1-2, with TRBD1 matching 8 bases. Losses at the gene ends were 5 bases for V and 5 bases for J; bases not matched to a gene: 25. This CDR3 is 20 amino acids long. The germline V gene has CDR1 LNHDA and CDR2 SQIVND (reference sequence). The chain's CDR3 is CASSPDRVWSRSAEIYGYTF. The CDR3, as DNA: TGTGCCAGTAGTCCGGACAGGGTATGGTCTCGGTCTGCTGAAATTTATGGCTACACCTTC. The entire variable domain, with the rest obtained from reference TRBV19 and TRBJ1-2, is as follows: DGGITQSPKYLFRKEGQNVTLSCEQNLNHDAMYWYRQDPGQGLRLIYYSQIVNDFQKGDIAEGYSVSREKKESFPLTVTSAQKNPTAFYLCASSPDRVWSRSAEIYGYTFGSGTRLTVV.

The chain carries TRBV5-1 and TRBJ2-2; perhaps TRBD2 as D (5 bases). Germline CDR1 reads SGHRS; CDR2 reads YFSETQ. V lost 10 bases and J lost 5, with 18 bases in between. This CDR3 spans 14 amino acids. CDR3 in amino acids: CAGRRLRFTGELFF. The CDR3 bases are TGCGCCGGACGGAGGCTGAGATTTACCGGGGAGCTGTTTTTT.

V and J are TRBV16 and TRBJ1-5, with D unresolved. The length of the CDR3 is 12 residues. CDR1 is KGHSY and CDR2 is FQNENV in the germline V gene. Deletions cut 0 bases from V and 7 bases from J, with 4 bases between. The CDR3 loop is CASSQSGQPQHF. The CDR3 DNA sequence: TGTGCCAGCAGCCAATCGGGCCAGCCCCAGCATTTT.

The V call is TRBV7-3, the J call TRBJ2-1; maybe TRBD1 (6 bases). The V and J ends lost 2 bases and 4 bases respectively, with 12 bases between them. CDR1 and CDR2 from the germline V gene are SGHTA and FQGTGA. CDR3 length: 15 residues. In nucleotides, the CDR3 is TGTGCCAGCAGCTTACAGGGGACGGATTACAATGAGCAGTTCTTC. It encodes CASSLQGTDYNEQFF.

The chain combines TRBV15 with TRBJ1-1; tentatively, D is TRBD1 (6 bases). Germline V gene sequence: CDR1 LNHNV, CDR2 YYDKDF (reference sequence). Trimming shortened V by 1 base and J by 5 bases, and 17 bases separated the two germline ends. The CDR3 covers 16 residues. The CDR3 DNA reads TGTGCCACCAGCAGAGCTACCGGGGGGCCGGGGACTGAAGCTTTCTTT. This sequence encodes CATSRATGGPGTEAFF.